This record concerns one TCR beta chain sequence. Antigen unknown. This CDR3 comprises 14 residues. In germline, CDR1 is MNHEY, CDR2 SMNVEV (reference sequence). Trimming left V 6 bases short and J 4 bases short, with 16 bases between. The record originates from a study of blood T cells in healthy people across ages. General observations from the study: Whereas aged donors had fewer naive CD4+ cells, long-lived donors had more of them and higher diversity. CMV status of donors was unknown, possibly confounding expanded clonotype changes. Getting older went along with TCR beta diversity per million T cells dropping roughly linearly.

Primed by a sample-barcoded 5' primer and a J-beta primer mix, a second PCR proceeded for roughly 6 to 12 cycles. Via MiXCR, TCRdb re-called the 5' RACE reads, giving one row per CDR3 protein. The sample shows some 1.4 million distinct CDR3 sequences, around 42% of them seen only once. Researchers collected approximately 9.9 milliliters of peripheral blood from every single donor. The rearrangement joins TRBV27 to TRBJ2-7; D is ambiguous. The sequence was collected from a woman aged 18-29 years in good health. Sequences were obtained from blood. CDR3 residues: CASSQSVLGYEQYF. The CDR3 region has the DNA TGTGCCAGCAGCCAATCGGTGCTTGGGTACGAGCAGTACTTC.